This entry describes one T cell receptor (beta chain). Its antigen has not been determined. Base qualities are not at hand, and no much larger clone is one base apart. The CDR3 regions of human TCRbeta chains were analyzed by immunosequencing. As for the original processing: Repertoire TCRs were checked for matches against a reference library of SARS-CoV-2-specific TCRs that had been generated using the MIRA antigen-specificity platform. Breadth was defined as the fraction of unique TCRs that were SARS-CoV-2-associated. Depth was defined as the fraction of total T cells that were SARS-CoV-2-associated. Using the MIRA data, each spike-specific TCR was mapped to the spike region that the TCR reacts to and placed in a CD4 or CD8 class. Log10-transformed breadth and depth values were compared by one-way ANOVA with Sidak's multiple comparisons tests. Here the immuneACCESS table is served through TCRdb, limited to in-frame sequences with V and J called. Missing clones are a known gap in these copies; in checked studies unresolved V genes cover under half, and the rest lacks a known reason. V, J and clone size are those of that table, while D and trimming were read from the DNA. The sample data list about 190,000 clones, and about nine tenths of these were observed just once. The ten biggest clones cover more than 0.75% of the sample.

V and J lose 4 bases and 4 bases, and a span of 12 bases separates them. The CDR3 runs 14 amino acids, cysteine and phenylalanine included. This entry keeps only the CDR3 DNA: 42 bases, framed from base 1. Per the germline V gene, SGHVS is the CDR1 and FNYEAQ is the CDR2. Per the publication, the time point label means: baseline before first vaccination. Samples from vaccinated people were obtained from the UK trials COV001 and COV002, which included a single-blind randomized controlled phase 2/3 trial of AZD1222 (ChAdOx1 nCoV-19) in healthy adults. For TCRbeta chain sequencing, PBMC samples from trial participants were taken at day 0 and at day 28 after the second dose. The data were obtained in a study of T cell responses to AZD1222 COVID-19 vaccine (dated by TCRdb to about 2021). As for the study more broadly: Because spike-specific TCR depth and breadth did not differ between the two schedules, AZD1222 recipients who got a second dose at roughly 4 weeks were pooled with those who got a second dose at roughly 12 weeks. A total of about 230 trial participants underwent TCR sequencing, of whom some 210 received two doses of AZD1222 and around 25 received two doses of the MenACWY control vaccine. Trial participants were enrolled by age into 18-55, 56-69 and 70-plus year subgroups, with approximately 160, 26 and 62 TCR-sequenced participants respectively. The full study reports these points: The 56-69-year group was small, and its depth increase did not reach significance, likely because of low power. After two AZD1222 doses, spike-specific TCR breadth and depth were significantly higher than at day 0 and than in MenACWY recipients. Participants were mostly white British and included more females than males, and it was suggested by the authors that clonal diversity may have been underestimated. Reportedly, close to half of the unique spike-specific TCRs recognized epitopes lying outside the regions that are mutated in the B.1.351 and B.1.1.7 variants. Because no samples from the day 14 peak response were available, repertoires could be characterized only after the peak T cell response. Only five to seven AZD1222 recipients were SARS-CoV-2 seropositive at baseline, limiting conclusions about previously exposed vaccinees. The vaccine-associated CD4 TCRs covered the entire spike protein, and the dominant responses fell in regions 160-218 and 743-854.

The chain couples TRBV7-6 to TRBJ2-3, with the identity of the D gene unclear. The sequence was obtained from an adult in good health. Sequencing used peripheral blood, obtained on day 0 of AZD1222 vaccination. The encoded CDR3 is CASSSRLPPDTQYF. The DNA sequence is TGTGCCAGCAGCTCCCGACTTCCTCCAGATACGCAGTATTTT.